The present T cell receptor beta chain was sequenced within a study of T cells in Graves' hyperthyroidism and ophthalmopathy. Broader study findings: Most thyroid clonotypes expanded above 0.001 were also detected in blood. It was a median around 6 months before onset that the model predicted ophthalmopathy.

The blood was taken when hyperthyroidism was first diagnosed, before any ophthalmopathy symptoms showed up. Turning to this clonotype: Its antigen remains unknown.

Amplified regions were TCR beta CDR3 sequences from RNA transcripts. When the TCR CDR3 underwent first-round RT-PCR, the HTBI primer set was used. TCRdb fed the multiplex PCR reads into MiXCR, producing one record per CDR3 protein. The sample lists 280,000 or so distinct CDR3 sequences, around a quarter occurring once. The germline gives CDR1 SGHAT, CDR2 FQNNGV. V lost 5 bases and J lost 5; bases outside the gene matches: 10. The CDR3 totals 16 residues. This TCR was recovered from a man in his forties with Graves' hyperthyroidism that later progressed to Graves' ophthalmopathy. Input material: blood. V usage is TRBV11-2 and J usage is TRBJ1-1; 11 positions match TRBD1. DNA of the CDR3: TGTGCCAGCAGCCCTCGGACAGGGGGCCGGCGGACTGAAGCTTTCTTT. It codes for CASSPRTGGRRTEAFF.